This entry lists 6 T cell receptor beta chains sequenced from one sample in a study of T cell responses to AZD1222 COVID-19 vaccine. This table comes from immunoSEQ multiplex PCR, and its TCRdb copy is limited to in-frame clones, with some not included. The sample consists of approximately 180,000 clones, approximately 92% of them appearing once. The sequencing used peripheral blood, collected on day 0 of AZD1222 vaccination. All receptors derive from an adult in good health.

The rearrangement uses TRBV28 and TRBJ1-5; unclear D gene. Germline CDR1 reads MDHEN; CDR2 reads SYDVKM. There are 16 residues in the CDR3. With 4 bases removed from V and 4 bases from J, the gap between germline ends came to 17 bases. DNA of the CDR3: TGTGCCAGCAGTTCACCAGTCCGATATACAAATCAGCCCCAGCATTTT. Residues: CASSSPVRYTNQPQHF.

This chain connects TRBV6-5 to TRBJ1-4; 8 bases line up with TRBD1. Trimming at V came to 7 bases and at J to 5 bases, leaving 6 bases not matched to a gene. There are 14 residues in the CDR3. Germline CDR1 and CDR2: MNHEY and SVGAGI. DNA for the CDR3: TGTGCCAGCACCCTGGACAGGGTAAATGAAAAACTGTTTTTT. Protein product: CASTLDRVNEKLFF.

The chain carries TRBV19 and TRBJ2-7, with D perhaps matching TRBD2 (7 bases). Trimming removed 9 bases from V and 2 bases from J, with 17 bases in between. The CDR3 has 14 residues. CDR1 is LNHDA and CDR2 is SQIVND in the germline V gene (reference sequence). In DNA form, the CDR3 reads TGTGCCAGCCAAGGGGGGGAGTCGCCCTACGAGCAGTACTTC. Translated: CASQGGESPYEQYF.

This chain links TRBV15 with TRBJ2-7; D could derive from TRBD1 or TRBD2 (6 bases each). The V gene's germline CDR1 is LNHNV and CDR2 YYDKDF (reference sequence). Trimming removed 8 bases from V and 2 bases from J, with 16 bases in between. The CDR3 is made up of 14 amino acids. The CDR3 DNA follows: TGTGCCACCGGGAGGAGGGGGAATCCCTACGAGCAGTACTTC. This gives the protein CATGRRGNPYEQYF. The whole variable domain, filled in from reference TRBV15 and TRBJ2-7, reads DAMVIQNPRYQVTQFGKPVTLSCSQTLNHNVMYWYQQKSSQAPKLLFHYYDKDFNNEADTPDNFQSRRPNTSFCFLDIRSPGLGDTAMYLCATGRRGNPYEQYFGPGTRLTVT.

V gene TRBV29-1 combines with J gene TRBJ1-1; TRBD1 might be the D (5 bases). CDR1 and CDR2 (germline): SQVTM, ANQGSEA. V lost 6 bases, J lost 7 bases, and 24 bases lay in between. The CDR3 is 15 residues long. CDR3 sequence (DNA): TGCAGCGTGCAATTCCTGGGGTCCTCGGGGCTTGAAGCTTTCTTT. Its protein is CSVQFLGSSGLEAFF.

This rearrangement joins TRBV7-2 to TRBJ2-7, with 10 bases matching TRBD2. CDR3 length equals 13 residues. V was clipped by 8 bases and J by 0 bases; unmatched bases: 1. Germline loops: CDR1 SGHTA, CDR2 FQGNSA. The CDR3, as DNA: TGTGCCAGCCTAGCGGGGGCCTCCTACGAGCAGTACTTC. Its translation is CASLAGASYEQYF.